A selection of T cell receptor beta chains follows, all from one sample in a study of blood T cell repertoires in COVID-19. Assay: immunoSEQ multiplex PCR; the TCRdb copy retains only in-frame clones and omits some. The sample contains under 150,000 clones, around 80% of which appear only once. The source material was peripheral blood. Receptors originate from a man aged 60-69 years with acute or convalescent COVID-19. CDR3s leave out the opening cysteine and the closing phenylalanine or tryptophan. A D gene is named only where the DNA matches it firmly.

v_call d_call cdr3_aa
TRBV19 TRBD1 ASSIQGGNTEAF
TRBV27 TRBD1 ASNSPSRTGGGNEQF
TRBV6-5 TRBD1 ASSYQQGMSHQPQH
TRBV27 NA ASSLHRSGIYEQY
TRBV28 NA ASQGGPYEQY
TRBV19 NA ASSFRPRDFSGNTIY
TRBV30 NA AWRRPGGGNGPQH
TRBV10-3 NA AIRADSPNTEAF
TRBV30 NA AWKRENEKLF
TRBV6-1 NA ASSESGWATNEKLF
TRBV11-2 NA ASSGGAVSYEQY
TRBV7-2 NA ASSRSSQSSYNEQF
TRBV30 TRBD1 ACTGGYEQY
TRBV28 NA ASSSNPWGGYT
TRBV27 NA ASSSGQRQETQY
TRBV27 NA ASTFKYEQY
TRBV28 NA ASIQGGEQPQH
TRBV4-3 TRBD1 ASSQTLGGGEAF
TRBV10-3 NA AISEIGGQGETQY
TRBV6-5 NA ASSYSTGITDTQY
TRBV28 NA ASRGTGGFNEQF
TRBV19 NA ASSPRTANTEAF
TRBV21-1 NA ASSKVRAADTQY
TRBV5-5 NA ASSLGSYYEQY
TRBV6-2/TRBV6-3 TRBD2 ASSLRLAGDYEQY
TRBV10-3 NA AISATGNVGELF
TRBV2 TRBD1 ASSAAGGTGELF
TRBV5-4 NA ASSLGQLVGGGYT
TRBV28 TRBD1 ASSSRGWYGYT
TRBV7-8 NA ASSAQSHQPQH
TRBV12-1 NA ASSLSPGVWETQY
TRBV29-1 TRBD2 SVEGGLAGAGEQF
TRBV2 TRBD2 ASKSRGTSGSTDTQY
TRBV6-1 TRBD1 ASSGDRATVYYGYT
TRBV29-1 TRBD1 SATTGENIQY
TRBV6-1 NA ASSLGRLNTEAF
TRBV7-2 TRBD2 ASSSGTSGSEQY
TRBV7-9 NA ASSLVGAAEAF
TRBV28 TRBD1 ASTQTGVAF
TRBV30 TRBD2 ACWGGYLNTGELF
TRBV29-1 TRBD2 TTGVAGGTLSTDTQY
TRBV7-2 NA ASSLPGTPSSYEQY
TRBV7-6 TRBD1 ASSPVGQGYDEQY
TRBV29-1 NA SVDQGGEKLF
TRBV7-6 NA ASSLAVSSYEQY
TRBV7-9 NA ASSWGTYDSYEQY
TRBV7-2 TRBD2 ASSLGGDYYEQY
TRBV29-1 NA SVEYFTGELF
TRBV3-1/TRBV3-2 NA ASSQQVSNEKLF
TRBV28 NA ASSLGPGYGYT
TRBV11-2 TRBD2 ASSPTSVGTDTQY
TRBV3-1/TRBV3-2 NA ASSQGSGGETQY
TRBV6-5 NA ASRNRALEPLH
TRBV28 NA ASTLSTTRGGYEKLF
TRBV18 NA ASSPGANNQPQH
TRBV11-2 TRBD2 ASSLGSSGSSYEQY